This T cell receptor (beta chain) was sequenced in a study of cytomegalovirus exposure and HLA in healthy donors (dated by TCRdb to 2016 to 2017). Describing the broader study: According to an earlier analysis of several hundred of the donors, about 180 million T cells yielded 100 million or so unique TCR beta sequences and 276 Gb of sequence data. Roughly 300 gigabases of sequencing data and 80 million or so unique TCR sequences were included in an early release covering around 600 HLA-typed donors. Of the 350 to 400 genotyped donors, about 80% fell in the genetic ancestry cluster associated with self-reported Caucasian donors. The study aimed to test whether signatures of past pathogen exposure could be identified by cataloging public T cell receptors. Using immunosequencing, the study profiled T cell repertoires from 640 or so subjects and related those repertoires to cytomegalovirus serostatus. Besides the first cohort of 666 subjects, a separate validation cohort made up of roughly 130 different subjects was used. High-throughput TCR immunosequencing, statistical association of individual TCRs with disease status, and machine learning were combined to predict cytomegalovirus infection status. A later analysis re-examined previously published TCR beta repertoires from 500 to 700 donors and added high-resolution HLA genotyping to investigate patterns of TCR occurrence. Rather than using new phenotypic data, the later analysis identified candidate immune exposures from TCR beta sequences and from how often those sequences occurred across donors. An earlier analysis of approximately 580 of the donors used high-throughput TCR beta sequencing to judge whether each TCR beta V gene segment behaved as functional or pseudogenic. Alongside the repertoire data, information on donor age, sex, ethnicity and CMV serostatus was compiled. A later genetic analysis took genome-wide SNP genotypes for about three fifths of the roughly 670 donors and used that subset as a discovery cohort. Every repertoire in the discovery cohort had been generated on one and the same sequencing platform. Both class I and class II loci were covered by HLA typing, at four-digit resolution. The number of typed donors differed by locus: about 620-640 for A, B, C, DRB1 and DQB1; approximately 530 for DQA1; approximately 600 for DPA1; and roughly 450 for DPB1. Five DR-DQ haplotypes were handled as single units for association and clustering, since linkage in the cohort was strong. Among a few hundred genotyped donors of the cohort, an average of approximately 240,000 unique TCR beta nucleotide sequences were sequenced per donor, roughly 18% of them non-productive.

The cohort was made up of 666 healthy bone marrow donors. All cohort members were sampled while nominally healthy, although unrecorded immune exposures were likely present. The donor was CMV seronegative and belonged to the group of 352 seronegative cohort members. Every donor gave a peripheral blood sample, and the peripheral blood mononuclear cells from that sample were used for TCR beta sequencing. Genomic DNA extraction from the blood cell samples was performed with the Qiagen DNeasy Blood Extraction Kit. What the authors observed across the whole study: In a later analysis, most CMV-associated TCR beta chains were found to appear HLA-restricted, with HLA associations seemingly driven largely by CMV exposure. In a later genetic analysis, a missense DCLRE1C variant was associated with V-gene and J-gene trimming of TCR beta chains, and the association was replicated in an independent cohort. Across donors, most TCR sequences were observed very rarely, whereas some public TCRs were present in many individuals. The earlier analysis of about 600 of the donors excluded roughly 17 rarely observed V segments, including chromosome 9 orphons, because counts were too low. In a later analysis, HLA-associated TCR beta chains were found to be more clonally expanded and to have lower generation probabilities than equally common non-associated chains. According to a later analysis, parvovirus B19, influenza, CMV and Epstein-Barr virus appeared linked to several top co-occurrence clusters. In vitro tests confirmed that a few of the cytomegalovirus-associated TCR beta chains recognize cytomegalovirus antigens. Presence/absence analyses assumed roughly uniform sequencing depth across donors, an assumption that may not hold. Assigning TCR associations to individual alleles was difficult when HLA alleles, especially DR and DQ, strongly co-occurred. Correlated functional status among segregating V segments might be attributable to linkage disequilibrium, but an unknown experimental factor could not be ruled out. The 87-base-pair reads could not distinguish some IMGT-functional V segments, including TRBV6-2 and TRBV6-3, so those segments were excluded. According to a later analysis, TCR association rates differed among HLA loci, with DRB1 alleles showing the most associated TCRs and HLA-C alleles showing the fewest. A further reported finding was that TCR beta sequences accurately predicted the HLA-A and HLA-B alleles for most subjects in the first cohort. HLA typing was unavailable for some donors at each locus, so association tests used only the typed subset. Broadly in line with IMGT annotations, most TCR beta V segments showed up in productive rearrangements about 87% or about 30% of the time in an earlier analysis of several hundred of the donors. Cytomegalovirus status was reported to be diagnosed by the classifier with high specificity and sensitivity in both the original and validation cohorts. The sequencing pipeline was judged likely to have produced a cluster of highly shared sequence variants as a technical artifact. Specific HLA alleles were associated with over 15,000 TCR beta sequences at a false discovery rate of 0.05 in a later analysis. For the cohort, immune exposure information was limited to CMV serostatus. Only TCR beta chains were sequenced in this cohort, and the absence of alpha or paired-chain data limited detectable features. According to a later genetic analysis, donors in an Asian-associated ancestry cluster had fewer N-insertions in productive TCRs than the approximately 700-donor mean. It was suggested by the authors that the approach could potentially be generalized to other disease states and immunological phenotypes. The study listed around 160 TCR beta chains as associated with cytomegalovirus.

The library was prepared using the immunoSEQ multiplex PCR assay. For the multiplex PCR, a mixture combining 60 forward primers for TCR Vbeta segments and 13 reverse primers for TCR Jbeta segments was used. The CDR3 region of rearranged TCR beta genes was amplified from genomic DNA with a multiplex PCR assay. Amplified TCR beta libraries were sequenced as 87-base-pair reads on the Illumina HiSeq System. The paper's processing steps were these. A later analysis counted about 80 million unique TCR beta chains across the 666 repertoires, and around 9.9 million of these chains were shared by at least two donors. Raw reads were error-corrected and collapsed into unique sequences with a nearest-neighbor algorithm that merged closely related sequences to remove PCR and sequencing errors. Alignment of CDR3 sequences to IMGT reference sequences was used to assign V, D and J gene segments. For a sequence to be retained, at least a six-nucleotide match to both a V gene segment and a J gene segment was required. A rearrangement was called productive if the CDR3 had no stop codons and remained in frame with V and J, and every other rearrangement was called non-productive. Following IMGT convention, CDR3 was defined as the stretch from the second conserved V-encoded cysteine to the conserved J-encoded phenylalanine. In an earlier analysis of more than 550 of the donors, sequences lacking an unambiguous match to a single V gene segment were excluded. In an earlier analysis of several hundred of the donors, V segments were called functional above 56.7% productive rearrangements and were called segregating when the between-donor standard deviation exceeded 5%. A statistical classification framework was built to diagnose cytomegalovirus status from the catalog of TCR beta chain sequences. In a later analysis, V and J genes were assigned by comparing TCR nucleotide sequences against IMGT/GENE-DB human TR gene sequences. A later analysis assigned CDR3 sequences and most-parsimonious VDJ recombination scenarios with the TCRdist pipeline. In a later analysis, each TCR beta chain was defined by its CDR3 amino acid sequence together with its V-gene family, and reads lacking a unique V-gene family were excluded. As a way to deal with suspected cross-contamination and a sequencing artifact, a later analysis dropped 450 to 600 nucleotide sequences that were highly shared and had low generation probability. In a later analysis, a clonal expansion index for each public chain was calculated from normalized within-repertoire ranks of inferred template counts. In a later analysis, generation probabilities were computed using a VDJ recombination model fitted to out-of-frame rearrangements, and the results were checked against IGoR. A later analysis scored TCR-TCR, TCR-HLA and TCR-CMV co-occurrence with hypergeometric tests, applying a repertoire-size bias correction to TCR pairs. To estimate false discovery rates, a later analysis permuted the HLA or CMV assignments 20 times. A later analysis grouped co-occurring TCRs with DBSCAN, adding TCRdist sequence similarity when clustering within HLA-allele-positive subsets. Co-occurrence clustering excluded repertoires with fewer than 30,000 or more than 120,000 public chains, plus five with anomalous nucleotide sharing. TCRdb limited this immuneACCESS table to in-frame rearrangements with V and J called. A share of clones is missing; checked studies link under half to unresolved V genes, and the rest is unexplained. V and J calls and clone size come straight from that table; D and trimming were deduced from the DNA. Within this sample are approximately 110,000 clones, with roughly 66% of them counted one time only. Of the sample, 2.2% is held by the ten largest clones.

The CDR3 goes from the cysteine to the phenylalanine over 14 residues. Left in the record is the CDR3 DNA by itself, 42 bases read in frame from the first base. Ends trimmed: V by 6 bases, J by 8 bases; bases unmatched to a gene: 9. CDR1 and CDR2, per the germline V gene, are MDHEN and SYDVKM. To note about this clone: The antigen it binds to is not known. No clone much larger than this one lies a single base away; base qualities are absent.

The TCR was taken from a woman aged 25 to 45 in good health and CMV-seronegative. The sample was PBMCs. The V and J segments used are TRBV28 and TRBJ1-2; the junction holds 10 bases that match TRBD1. The CDR3 protein sequence reads: CASRSTGGVRGYTF. The DNA reads TGTGCCAGCAGGTCGACAGGGGGCGTAAGGGGCTACACCTTC.